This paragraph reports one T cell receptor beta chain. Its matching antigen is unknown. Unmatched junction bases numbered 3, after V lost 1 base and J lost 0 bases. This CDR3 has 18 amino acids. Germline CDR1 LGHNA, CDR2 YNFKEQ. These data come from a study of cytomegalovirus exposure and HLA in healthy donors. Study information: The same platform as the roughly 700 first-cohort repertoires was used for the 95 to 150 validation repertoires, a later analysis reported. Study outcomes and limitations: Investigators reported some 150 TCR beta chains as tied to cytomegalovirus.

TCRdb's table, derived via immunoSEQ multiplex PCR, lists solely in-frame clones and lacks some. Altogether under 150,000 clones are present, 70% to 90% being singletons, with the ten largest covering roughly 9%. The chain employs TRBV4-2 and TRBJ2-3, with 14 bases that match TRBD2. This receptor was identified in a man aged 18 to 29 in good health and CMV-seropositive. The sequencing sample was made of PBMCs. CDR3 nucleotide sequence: TGTGCCAGCAGCCAAGGGACTAGCGGGAGGAGTAGCACAGATACGCAGTATTTT. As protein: CASSQGTSGRSSTDTQYF.